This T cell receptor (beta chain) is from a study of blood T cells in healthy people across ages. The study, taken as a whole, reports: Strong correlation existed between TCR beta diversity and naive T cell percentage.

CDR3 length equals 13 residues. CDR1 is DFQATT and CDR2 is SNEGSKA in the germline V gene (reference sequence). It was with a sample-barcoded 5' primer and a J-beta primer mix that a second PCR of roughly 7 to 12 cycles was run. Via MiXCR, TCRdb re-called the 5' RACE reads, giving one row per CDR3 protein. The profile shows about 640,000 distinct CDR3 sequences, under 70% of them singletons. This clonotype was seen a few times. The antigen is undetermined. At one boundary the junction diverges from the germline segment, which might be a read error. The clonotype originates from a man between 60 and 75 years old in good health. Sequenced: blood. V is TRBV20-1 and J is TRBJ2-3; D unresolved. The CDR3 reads CSARFVPTDTQYF. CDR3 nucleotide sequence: TGCAGCGCTAGATTTGTCCCCACAGATACGCAGTATTTT.